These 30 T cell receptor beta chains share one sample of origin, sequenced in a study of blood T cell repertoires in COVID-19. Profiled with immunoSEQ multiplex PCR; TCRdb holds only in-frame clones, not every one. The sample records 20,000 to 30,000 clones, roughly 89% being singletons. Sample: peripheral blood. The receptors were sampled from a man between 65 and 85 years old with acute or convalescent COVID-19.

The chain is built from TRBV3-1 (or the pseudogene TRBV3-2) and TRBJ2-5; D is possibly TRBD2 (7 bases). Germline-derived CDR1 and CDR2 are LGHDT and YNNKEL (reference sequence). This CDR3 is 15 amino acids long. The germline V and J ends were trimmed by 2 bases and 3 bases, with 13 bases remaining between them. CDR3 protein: CASSQLGEGEETQYF. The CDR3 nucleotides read TGTGCCAGCAGCCAACTGGGGGAGGGGGAAGAGACCCAGTACTTC.

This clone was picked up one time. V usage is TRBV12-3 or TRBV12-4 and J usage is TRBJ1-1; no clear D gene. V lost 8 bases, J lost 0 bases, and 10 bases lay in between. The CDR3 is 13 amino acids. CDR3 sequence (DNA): TGTGCCAGCCAGGCAGGAATGAACACTGAAGCTTTCTTT. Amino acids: CASQAGMNTEAFF.

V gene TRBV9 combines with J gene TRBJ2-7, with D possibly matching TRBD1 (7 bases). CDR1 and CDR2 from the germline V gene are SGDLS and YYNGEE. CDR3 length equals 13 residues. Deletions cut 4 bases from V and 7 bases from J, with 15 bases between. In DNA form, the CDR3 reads TGTGCCAGCAGCTTGCGACAGGGAGGAGAGCAGTACTTC. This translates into CASSLRQGGEQYF.

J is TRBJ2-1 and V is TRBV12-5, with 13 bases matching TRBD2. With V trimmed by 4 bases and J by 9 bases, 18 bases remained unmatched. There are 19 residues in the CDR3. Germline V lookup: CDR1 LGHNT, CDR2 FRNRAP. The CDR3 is CASGYGGRGLAGVQGEQFF. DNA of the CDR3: TGTGCTAGTGGTTATGGGGGAAGAGGACTAGCGGGAGTTCAGGGTGAGCAGTTCTTC.

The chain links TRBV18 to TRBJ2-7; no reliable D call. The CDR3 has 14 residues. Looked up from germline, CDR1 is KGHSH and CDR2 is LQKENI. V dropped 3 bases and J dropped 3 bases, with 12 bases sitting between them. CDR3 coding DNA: TGTGCCAGCTCACCGGGCCAGCCCGACTACGAGCAGTACTTC. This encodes CASSPGQPDYEQYF.

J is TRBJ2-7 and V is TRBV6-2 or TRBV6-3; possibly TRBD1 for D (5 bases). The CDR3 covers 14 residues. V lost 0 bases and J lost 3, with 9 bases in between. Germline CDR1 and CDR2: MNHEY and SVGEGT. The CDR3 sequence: CASSYSGRVYEQYF. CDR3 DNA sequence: TGTGCCAGCAGTTACTCTGGCAGGGTCTACGAGCAGTACTTC.

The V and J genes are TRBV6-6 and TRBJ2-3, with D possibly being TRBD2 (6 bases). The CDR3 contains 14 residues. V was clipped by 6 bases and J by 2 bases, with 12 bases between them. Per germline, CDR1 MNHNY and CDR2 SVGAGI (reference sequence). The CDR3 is CASSLRDSTDTQYF. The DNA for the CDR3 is TGTGCCAGCAGCCTACGGGACTCCACAGATACGCAGTATTTT.

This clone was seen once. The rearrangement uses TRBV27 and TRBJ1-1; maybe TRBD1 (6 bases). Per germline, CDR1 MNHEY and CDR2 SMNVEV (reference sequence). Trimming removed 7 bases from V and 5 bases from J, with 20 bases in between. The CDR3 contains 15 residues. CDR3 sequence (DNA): TGTGCCAGCAACGCGGCCAGGGGTATAGAGACTGAAGCTTTCTTT. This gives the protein CASNAARGIETEAFF.

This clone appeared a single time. The DNA for the CDR3 is TGTGCCAGCACCCCGGGGGGGAGTCCACTAGACGAGCAGTACTTC. Translated: CASTPGGSPLDEQYF. The chain carries TRBV2 and TRBJ2-7; 8 bases fit TRBD2. V lost 7 bases and J lost 5; bases outside the gene matches: 13. The CDR3 spans 15 residues. CDR1 is SNHLY and CDR2 is FYNNEI in the germline V gene.

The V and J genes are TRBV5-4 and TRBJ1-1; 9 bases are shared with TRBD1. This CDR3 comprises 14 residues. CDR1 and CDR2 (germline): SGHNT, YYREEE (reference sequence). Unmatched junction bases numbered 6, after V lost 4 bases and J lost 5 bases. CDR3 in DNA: TGTGCCAGCAGCGACGGACAGGGGAGAACTGAAGCTTTCTTT. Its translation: CASSDGQGRTEAFF. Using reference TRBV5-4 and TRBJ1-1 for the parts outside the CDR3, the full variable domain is ETGVTQSPTHLIKTRGQQVTLRCSSQSGHNTVSWYQQALGQGPQFIFQYYREEENGRGNFPPRFSGLQFPNYSSELNVNALELDDSALYLCASSDGQGRTEAFFGQGTRLTVV.

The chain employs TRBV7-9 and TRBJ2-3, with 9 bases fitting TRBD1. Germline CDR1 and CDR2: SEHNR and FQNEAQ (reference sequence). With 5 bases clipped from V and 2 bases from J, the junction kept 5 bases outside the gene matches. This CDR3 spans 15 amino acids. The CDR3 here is CASSRRQGDTDTQYF. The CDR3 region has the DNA TGTGCCAGCAGCCGCAGACAGGGGGACACAGATACGCAGTATTTT. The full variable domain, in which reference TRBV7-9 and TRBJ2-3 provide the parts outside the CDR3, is DTGVSQNPRHKITKRGQNVTFRCDPISEHNRLYWYRQTLGQGPEFLTYFQNEAQLEKSRLLSDRFSAERPKGSFSTLEIQRTEQGDSAMYLCASSRRQGDTDTQYFGPGTRLTVL.

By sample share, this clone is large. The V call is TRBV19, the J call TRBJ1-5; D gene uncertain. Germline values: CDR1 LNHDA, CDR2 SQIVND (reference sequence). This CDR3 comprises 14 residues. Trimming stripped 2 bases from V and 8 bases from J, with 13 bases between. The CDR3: CASSINFRGEPQHF. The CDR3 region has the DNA TGTGCCAGTAGTATAAATTTCCGGGGAGAGCCCCAGCATTTT.

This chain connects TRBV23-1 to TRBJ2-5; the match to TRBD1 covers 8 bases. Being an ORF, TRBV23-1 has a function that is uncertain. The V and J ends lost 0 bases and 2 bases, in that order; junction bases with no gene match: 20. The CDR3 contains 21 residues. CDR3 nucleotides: TGCGCCAGCAGTCAATCGGGGCCCCCTGATCGGCAGGGGGCCTATCAAGAGACCCAGTACTTC. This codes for CASSQSGPPDRQGAYQETQYF.

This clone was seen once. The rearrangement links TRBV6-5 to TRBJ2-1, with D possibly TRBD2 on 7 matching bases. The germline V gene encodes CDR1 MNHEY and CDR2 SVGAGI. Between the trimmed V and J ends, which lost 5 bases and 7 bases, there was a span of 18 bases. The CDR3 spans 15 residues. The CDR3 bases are TGTGCCAGCAGTCCACGGGGGGCGGGAAAGAATGAGCAGTTCTTC. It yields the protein CASSPRGAGKNEQFF.

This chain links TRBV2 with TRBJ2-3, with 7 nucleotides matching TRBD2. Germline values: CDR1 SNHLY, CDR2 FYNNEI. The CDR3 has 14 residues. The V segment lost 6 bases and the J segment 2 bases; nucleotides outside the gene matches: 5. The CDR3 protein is CASRERDNTDTQYF. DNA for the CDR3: TGTGCCAGCAGGGAGCGGGATAACACAGATACGCAGTATTTT.

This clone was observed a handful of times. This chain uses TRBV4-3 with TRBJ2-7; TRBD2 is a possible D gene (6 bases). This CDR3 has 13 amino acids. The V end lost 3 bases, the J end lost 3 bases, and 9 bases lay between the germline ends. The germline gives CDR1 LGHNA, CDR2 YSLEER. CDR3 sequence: CASSQGLHYEQYF. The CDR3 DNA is TGCGCCAGCAGCCAGGGACTTCACTACGAGCAGTACTTC.

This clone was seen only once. CDR3 in DNA: TGTGCCAGCAGTGAAACAGGGACGGGCAATCAGCCCCAGCATTTT. It codes for CASSETGTGNQPQHF. This sequence joins TRBV2 and TRBJ1-5, with D possibly being TRBD1 (6 bases). V was clipped by 2 bases and J by 2 bases, with 10 bases between them. CDR1 and CDR2 from the germline V gene are SNHLY and FYNNEI. The CDR3 runs 15 residues. Variable domain in full (rest from reference TRBV2 and TRBJ1-5): EPEVTQTPSHQVTQMGQEVILRCVPISNHLYFYWYRQILGQKVEFLVSFYNNEISEKSEIFDDQFSVERPDGSNFTLKIRSTKLEDSAMYFCASSETGTGNQPQHFGDGTRLSIL.

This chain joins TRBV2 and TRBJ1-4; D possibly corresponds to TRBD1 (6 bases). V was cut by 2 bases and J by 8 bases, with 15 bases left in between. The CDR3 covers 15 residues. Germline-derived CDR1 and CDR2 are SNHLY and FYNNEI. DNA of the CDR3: TGTGCCAGCAGTGAACCGGAACAGGGTGGCGAAAAACTGTTTTTT. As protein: CASSEPEQGGEKLFF.

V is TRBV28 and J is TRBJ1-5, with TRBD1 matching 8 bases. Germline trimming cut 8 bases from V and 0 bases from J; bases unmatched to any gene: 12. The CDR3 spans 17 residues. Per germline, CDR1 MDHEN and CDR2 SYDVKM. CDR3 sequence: CASRSPQGADSNQPQHF. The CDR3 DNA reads TGTGCCAGCCGAAGCCCCCAGGGGGCGGATAGCAATCAGCCCCAGCATTTT.

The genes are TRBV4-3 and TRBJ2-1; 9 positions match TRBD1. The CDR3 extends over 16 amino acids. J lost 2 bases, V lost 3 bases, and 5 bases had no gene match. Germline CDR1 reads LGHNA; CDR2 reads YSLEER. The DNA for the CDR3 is TGCGCCAGCAGCCAGGACCGGGACAGGGCCTACAATGAGCAGTTCTTC. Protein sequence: CASSQDRDRAYNEQFF.

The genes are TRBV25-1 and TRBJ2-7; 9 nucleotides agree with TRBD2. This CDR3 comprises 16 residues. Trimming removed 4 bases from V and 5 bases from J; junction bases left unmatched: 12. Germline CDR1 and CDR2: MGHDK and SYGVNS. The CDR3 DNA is TGTGCCAGCAGTGCGCGTGTGAGCGGGAGGTTAGACGAGCAGTACTTC. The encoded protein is CASSARVSGRLDEQYF.

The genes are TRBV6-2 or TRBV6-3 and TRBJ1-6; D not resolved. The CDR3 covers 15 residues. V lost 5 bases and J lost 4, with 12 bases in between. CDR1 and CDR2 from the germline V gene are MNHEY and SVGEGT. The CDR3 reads CASSRRVEYNSPLHF. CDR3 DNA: TGTGCCAGCAGTCGGAGGGTCGAATATAATTCACCCCTCCACTTT.

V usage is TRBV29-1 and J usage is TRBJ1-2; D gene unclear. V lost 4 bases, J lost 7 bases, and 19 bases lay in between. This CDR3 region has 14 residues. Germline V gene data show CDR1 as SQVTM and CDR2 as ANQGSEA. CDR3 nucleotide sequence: TGCAGCGTTGGATCGGGAGCGGGAGAAAGTGGCTACACCTTC. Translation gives CSVGSGAGESGYTF.

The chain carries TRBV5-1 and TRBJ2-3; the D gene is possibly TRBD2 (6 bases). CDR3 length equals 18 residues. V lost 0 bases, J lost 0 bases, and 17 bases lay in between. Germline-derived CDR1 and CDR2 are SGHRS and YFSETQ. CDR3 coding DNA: TGCGCCAGCAGCTTGGCCCGGGGAGGAGGAGCTAGCACAGATACGCAGTATTTT. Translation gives CASSLARGGGASTDTQYF.

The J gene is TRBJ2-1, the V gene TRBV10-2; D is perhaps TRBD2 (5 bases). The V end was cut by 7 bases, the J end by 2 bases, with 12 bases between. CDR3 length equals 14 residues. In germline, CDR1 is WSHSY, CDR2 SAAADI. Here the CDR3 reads CASTAVSPYNEQFF. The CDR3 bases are TGCGCCAGCACAGCGGTAAGCCCCTACAATGAGCAGTTCTTC.

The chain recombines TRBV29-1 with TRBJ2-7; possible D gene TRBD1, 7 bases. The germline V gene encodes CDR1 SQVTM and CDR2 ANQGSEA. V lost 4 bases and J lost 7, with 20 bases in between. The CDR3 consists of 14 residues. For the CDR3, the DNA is TGCAGCGTTGCGGAGGGGGCGACCTTGGGGGAGCAGTACTTC. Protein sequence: CSVAEGATLGEQYF.

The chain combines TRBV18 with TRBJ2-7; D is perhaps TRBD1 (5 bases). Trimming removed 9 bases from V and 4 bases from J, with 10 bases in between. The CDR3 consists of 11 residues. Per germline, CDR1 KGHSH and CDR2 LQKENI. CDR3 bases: TGTGCCAGTTCCCAGGGTTACGAGCAGTACTTC. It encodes CASSQGYEQYF.

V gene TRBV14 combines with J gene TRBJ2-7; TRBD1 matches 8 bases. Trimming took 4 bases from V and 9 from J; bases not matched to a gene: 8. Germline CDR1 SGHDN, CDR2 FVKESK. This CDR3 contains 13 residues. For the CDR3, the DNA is TGTGCCAGCAGCCTACCGGGACAGGCAGCGCAGTACTTC. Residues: CASSLPGQAAQYF.

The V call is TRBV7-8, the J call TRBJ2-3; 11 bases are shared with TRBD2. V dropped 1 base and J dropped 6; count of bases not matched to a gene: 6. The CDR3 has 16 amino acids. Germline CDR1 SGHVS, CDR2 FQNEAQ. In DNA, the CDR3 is TGTGCCAGCAGCTTAGAGACTAGCGGGGCCAGGGATACGCAGTATTTT. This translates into CASSLETSGARDTQYF.

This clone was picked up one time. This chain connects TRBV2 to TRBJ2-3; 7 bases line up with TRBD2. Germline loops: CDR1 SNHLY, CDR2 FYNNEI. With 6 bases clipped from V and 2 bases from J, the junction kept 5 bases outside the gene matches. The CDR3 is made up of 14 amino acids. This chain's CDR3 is CASRREGLTDTQYF. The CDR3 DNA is TGTGCCAGCAGGAGGGAGGGGCTCACAGATACGCAGTATTTT.